One and the same sample provided the 28 T cell receptor beta chains below, sequenced in a study of T cell changes during pregnancy in multiple sclerosis. Sequenced by immunoSEQ multiplex PCR; TCRdb stores in-frame clones only, minus some. This sample yields about 79,000 clones, of which 75% to 95% are seen a single time; about 0.45% belongs to the top ten. Specimen: CD4+ T cells from peripheral blood mononuclear cells, collected in the second trimester of pregnancy. Receptor source: a female donor with multiple sclerosis, enrolled in a pregnancy study.

This clone was counted a single time. J is TRBJ2-5 and V is TRBV7-9, with D possibly TRBD2 on 5 matching bases. V was pared by 2 bases and J by 3 bases, with 10 bases between. Germline CDR1 is SEHNR and CDR2 is FQNEAQ (reference sequence). CDR3 length equals 14 residues. In DNA, the CDR3 is TGTGCCAGCAGCTTATCTCTGCGGGAAGAGACCCAGTACTTC. This translates into CASSLSLREETQYF. The full variable domain, its missing parts supplied by reference TRBV7-9 and TRBJ2-5, is DTGVSQNPRHKITKRGQNVTFRCDPISEHNRLYWYRQTLGQGPEFLTYFQNEAQLEKSRLLSDRFSAERPKGSFSTLEIQRTEQGDSAMYLCASSLSLREETQYFGPGTRLLVL.

The chain combines TRBV10-1 with TRBJ2-7; 13 bases align to TRBD2. The junction had 11 bases not matched to a gene; V was cut back by 0 bases and J by 0 bases. The CDR3 loop spans 20 amino acids. Germline CDR1 and CDR2: WNHNN and SYGVQD (reference sequence). The CDR3 region is CASSESLTSGGQSSSYEQYF. CDR3 in DNA: TGCGCCAGCAGTGAGTCGTTGACTAGCGGGGGGCAGTCAAGCTCCTACGAGCAGTACTTC.

The rearrangement links TRBV27 to TRBJ2-3; D not certain. With 6 bases removed from V and 0 bases from J, the gap between germline ends came to 10 bases. CDR1 is MNHEY and CDR2 is SMNVEV in the germline V gene (reference sequence). The CDR3 is made up of 14 amino acids. The CDR3 loop is CASRRSLSTDTQYF. DNA for the CDR3: TGTGCCAGCAGGAGATCCCTTAGCACAGATACGCAGTATTTT.

V usage is TRBV9 and J usage is TRBJ2-1; D perhaps matches TRBD1 (5 bases). The CDR3 runs 14 residues. Germline lookup yields CDR1 SGDLS and CDR2 YYNGEE. Trimming left V 3 bases short and J 2 bases short, with 9 bases between. The CDR3 DNA reads TGTGCCAGCAGCGAGGTCAGGGCCTACAATGAGCAGTTCTTC. As protein: CASSEVRAYNEQFF. Looking up the rest from reference TRBV9 and TRBJ2-1 gives the full variable domain: DSGVTQTPKHLITATGQRVTLRCSPRSGDLSVYWYQQSLDQGLQFLIQYYNGEERAKGNILERFSAQQFPDLHSELNLSSLELGDSALYFCASSEVRAYNEQFFGPGTRLTVL.

This rearrangement joins TRBV19 to TRBJ2-2; D is unresolved. From germline, CDR1 is LNHDA and CDR2 SQIVND (reference sequence). CDR3 length: 16 amino acids. V was clipped by 6 bases and J by 7 bases, with 21 bases between them. CDR3 sequence (DNA): TGTGCCAGTAGGGCCCTCTCGGCCTTACGGGTCGGGGAGCTGTTTTTT. This codes for CASRALSALRVGELFF.

The rearrangement uses TRBV5-4 and TRBJ1-2; D may be TRBD1 (5 bases). This CDR3 region has 14 residues. Trimming pared 4 bases from V and 7 bases from J, leaving 17 bases between. Germline assignment: CDR1 SGHNT and CDR2 YYREEE (reference sequence). This CDR3 is CASSIGGESVGYTF. The CDR3 nucleotides are TGTGCCAGCAGCATCGGGGGGGAATCGGTTGGCTACACCTTC. The variable domain in full, with the rest retrieved from reference TRBV5-4 and TRBJ1-2, is ETGVTQSPTHLIKTRGQQVTLRCSSQSGHNTVSWYQQALGQGPQFIFQYYREEENGRGNFPPRFSGLQFPNYSSELNVNALELDDSALYLCASSIGGESVGYTFGSGTRLTVV.

The rearrangement joins TRBV7-2 to TRBJ2-7; D perhaps matches TRBD1 (6 bases). The CDR3 totals 17 residues. In germline, CDR1 is SGHTA, CDR2 FQGNSA. The V end lost 5 bases, the J end lost 3 bases, and 23 bases lay between the germline ends. For the CDR3, the DNA is TGTGCCAGCAGCCCCCTGGCAGGGGTGGGTCGGGACTACGAGCAGTACTTC. Translating gives CASSPLAGVGRDYEQYF.

The chain links TRBV6-5 to TRBJ1-1, with D possibly matching TRBD1 (6 bases). Trimming took 6 bases from V and 7 from J, leaving 18 bases between them. Per germline, CDR1 MNHEY and CDR2 SVGAGI. CDR3 size: 14 residues. As DNA, the CDR3 is TGTGCCAGCAGGCCCGGACAGTTGAACGGTGAAGCTTTCTTT. Translating it yields CASRPGQLNGEAFF.

The genes are TRBV29-1 and TRBJ1-1, with a weak D call TRBD1 (5 bases). This CDR3 contains 12 residues. CDR1 and CDR2 (germline): SQVTM, ANQGSEA. Deletions cut 7 bases from V and 1 base from J, with 10 bases between. CDR3 DNA sequence: TGCAGCGCTACGACAGCGAACACTGAAGCTTTCTTT. Protein: CSATTANTEAFF.

V gene TRBV30 combines with J gene TRBJ2-7, with D perhaps TRBD1 (5 bases). Trimming took off 0 bases at V and 3 bases at J, with 9 bases between the two ends. Germline V gives CDR1 GTSNPN, CDR2 SVGIG (reference sequence). The CDR3 sequence is 13 residues long. This chain's CDR3 is CAWSVRQGYEQYF. The CDR3 DNA reads as TGTGCCTGGAGTGTACGGCAGGGCTACGAGCAGTACTTC.

The chain joins TRBV6-5 to TRBJ1-4; maybe TRBD1 (6 bases). From germline, CDR1 is MNHEY and CDR2 SVGAGI. This CDR3 comprises 14 residues. The V end was cut by 6 bases, the J end by 8 bases, with 16 bases between. The CDR3 DNA is TGTGCCAGCAGAATACAGGGCCCGGGGGAAAAACTGTTTTTT. Amino acids: CASRIQGPGEKLFF.

The chain uses TRBV19 and TRBJ2-1, with 8 bases identical to TRBD2. The germline CDR1 and CDR2 sequences are LNHDA and SQIVND (reference sequence). The V and J ends lost 7 bases and 5 bases, in that order; junction bases with no gene match: 10. This CDR3 contains 15 residues. This CDR3 reads CASTAGLVGDNEQFF. In DNA, the CDR3 is TGTGCCAGTACCGCGGGACTAGTTGGAGACAATGAGCAGTTCTTC.

This clone was detected only once. V gene TRBV18 combines with J gene TRBJ2-2; D remains ambiguous. Per the germline V gene, CDR1 is KGHSH and CDR2 is LQKENI. V was cut by 2 bases and J by 5 bases, with 6 bases left in between. This CDR3 spans 13 amino acids. CDR3 in amino acids: CASSPISTGELFF. The CDR3 DNA is TGTGCCAGCTCACCAATTTCTACCGGGGAGCTGTTTTTT.

The chain employs TRBV5-6 and TRBJ2-5; 11 bases map to TRBD2. The CDR3 has 15 amino acids. Germline CDR1 reads SGHDT; CDR2 reads YYEEEE. V was pared by 2 bases and J by 4 bases, with 4 bases of the junction left unmatched. The CDR3 loop reads CASSFSGGAGETQYF. The CDR3 DNA follows: TGTGCCAGCAGCTTTAGCGGGGGGGCTGGAGAGACCCAGTACTTC.

The chain employs TRBV6-6 and TRBJ1-5, with D possibly being TRBD1 (6 bases). The CDR3 loop spans 15 amino acids. V lost 0 bases, J lost 5 bases, and 11 bases lay in between. The germline CDR1 and CDR2 sequences are MNHNY and SVGAGI (reference sequence). In nucleotides, the CDR3 is TGTGCCAGCAGTTACTCGGGGGGGGCGCATCAGCCCCAGCATTTT. Translated, it gives CASSYSGGAHQPQHF.

This clone was seen a few times. The rearrangement links TRBV6-5 to TRBJ2-7, with TRBD2 matching over 8 bases. The germline CDR1 and CDR2 sequences are MNHEY and SVGAGI. Trimming cost V 7 bases and J 5 bases; bases outside gene matches: 13. There are 15 residues in the CDR3. In DNA form, the CDR3 reads TGTGCCAGCACCCAACGGGGACTAGGCGGTGACGAGCAGTACTTC. Translating it yields CASTQRGLGGDEQYF.

The CDR3 loop is CSVIVGGETQYF. CDR3 sequence (DNA): TGCAGCGTTATTGTCGGGGGAGAGACCCAGTACTTC. J is TRBJ2-5 and V is TRBV29-1, with D possibly matching TRBD2 (6 bases). The CDR3 has 12 amino acids. Germline lookup yields CDR1 SQVTM and CDR2 ANQGSEA. V was trimmed by 5 bases and J by 4 bases, leaving 11 bases between them.

This chain joins TRBV6-5 and TRBJ1-2; 8 bases are shared with TRBD1. V shed 0 bases, J shed 2 bases, and the junction held 5 bases outside the gene matches. The CDR3 has 16 amino acids. The germline V gene has CDR1 MNHEY and CDR2 SVGAGI. The CDR3 reads CASSYSGTGRNYGYTF. The CDR3 DNA reads TGTGCCAGCAGTTACTCCGGGACAGGAAGAAACTATGGCTACACCTTC.

The chain combines TRBV19 with TRBJ1-2; D remains ambiguous. Looked up from germline, CDR1 is LNHDA and CDR2 is SQIVND (reference sequence). This CDR3 comprises 14 residues. V lost 4 bases to trimming and J lost 4 bases, with 13 bases between them. In DNA, the CDR3 is TGTGCCAGTAGTACGTACGGGGAAGTCTATGGCTACACCTTC. Encoded protein: CASSTYGEVYGYTF.

CDR3 DNA sequence: TGTGCCAGCAGCTCTAGGGGACTAGCGGACTACAATGAGCAGTTCTTC. Its translation is CASSSRGLADYNEQFF. The rearrangement joins TRBV7-8 to TRBJ2-1; TRBD2 matches 11 bases. Germline V lookup: CDR1 SGHVS, CDR2 FQNEAQ. The CDR3 is made up of 16 amino acids. After removal of 4 bases from V and 3 bases from J, the junction contained 5 bases not matched to a gene.

The CDR3 here is CAWSAPPVGRANYGYTF. The DNA for the CDR3 is TGTGCCTGGAGTGCCCCCCCGGTCGGGAGAGCTAACTATGGCTACACCTTC. The J gene is TRBJ1-2, the V gene TRBV30, with unresolved D. Trimming pared 1 base from V and 0 bases from J, leaving 18 bases between. The CDR3 is 17 residues long. Germline assignment: CDR1 GTSNPN and CDR2 SVGIG (reference sequence).

This clone was detected many times. The chain uses TRBV30 and TRBJ1-1; D remains ambiguous. The CDR3 sequence is 11 residues long. Trimming removed 6 bases from V and 8 bases from J, with 13 bases in between. Germline CDR1 is GTSNPN and CDR2 is SVGIG (reference sequence). CDR3 protein: CACREFGEAFF. For the CDR3, the DNA is TGTGCCTGCCGAGAGTTCGGGGAAGCTTTCTTT.

On this clone itself: This CDR3 is also generated by other DNA sequences in the sample. The rearrangement joins TRBV28 to TRBJ1-2; D might be TRBD1 (6 bases). V dropped 2 bases and J dropped 5 bases, with 9 bases sitting between them. Germline V gene lookup returns CDR1 MDHEN and CDR2 SYDVKM. The CDR3 runs to 13 residues. CDR3 region: CASSLGQGYGYTF. The CDR3 nucleotides read TGTGCCAGCAGTTTAGGGCAGGGGTATGGCTACACCTTC.

The chain has TRBV6-6 and TRBJ1-1, with 7 positions matching TRBD1. The CDR3 runs to 15 residues. Germline V gene data show CDR1 as MNHNY and CDR2 as SVGAGI (reference sequence). V gave up 0 bases and J gave up 1 base; unmatched junction bases: 2. CDR3 sequence (DNA): TGTGCCAGCAGTTACTCGGACAGGAAGAACACTGAAGCTTTCTTT. Its translation is CASSYSDRKNTEAFF.

This chain connects TRBV7-3 to TRBJ2-3; TRBD1 matches at 8 bases. This CDR3 has 17 amino acids. Germline trimming cut 4 bases from V and 8 bases from J; bases unmatched to any gene: 17. Germline-derived CDR1 and CDR2 are SGHTA and FQGTGA. The DNA for the CDR3 is TGTGCCAGCAGCTCCGGACACATACAGGGGGTTTTAGCTACGCAGTATTTT. Translated: CASSSGHIQGVLATQYF.

This clone was seen only once. This rearrangement joins TRBV7-9 to TRBJ2-1, with 10 positions matching TRBD2. CDR3 length equals 15 residues. Germline V lookup: CDR1 SEHNR, CDR2 FQNEAQ (reference sequence). J gave up 2 bases and V 7 bases, and 5 bases lay outside the gene matches. The CDR3 spells CASTSSGRTYNEQFF. The CDR3 DNA is TGTGCCAGCACCTCTAGCGGGAGAACCTACAATGAGCAGTTCTTC.

The gene calls are TRBV6-1 and TRBJ2-1, with a possible D match to TRBD2 (5 bases). The CDR3 spans 14 residues. CDR1 is MNHNS and CDR2 is SASEGT in the germline V gene. Trimming took 10 bases from V and 7 from J, leaving 20 bases between them. The CDR3, as DNA: TGTGCCACGTGGCCTCGAGGGCTCGAGAATGAGCAGTTCTTC. It specifies CATWPRGLENEQFF.

This chain links TRBV6-1 with TRBJ2-1; TRBD2 matches 8 bases. Germline loops: CDR1 MNHNS, CDR2 SASEGT. The CDR3 loop spans 15 amino acids. J was trimmed by 5 bases and V by 9 bases; bases with no gene match: 12. Here the CDR3 reads CASREGSGTNNEQFF. The CDR3 DNA reads as TGTGCCAGTCGAGAAGGTAGCGGGACTAACAATGAGCAGTTCTTC.